This TCR beta chain was captured in a study of control samples from healthy donors and cancer patients. The method was immunoSEQ multiplex PCR; TCRdb's version includes in-frame clones alone and lacks a portion of them. The repertoire consists of 30,000 or so clones, with 70% to 90% occurring once and the leading ten covering approximately 4%. This CDR3 region has 14 residues. The V segment lost 7 bases and the J segment 4 bases; nucleotides outside the gene matches: 9. Germline V gene sequence: CDR1 MDHEN, CDR2 SYDVKM. Sequences were obtained from formalin-fixed, paraffin-embedded tissue. The receptor comes from a female donor with melanoma. This rearrangement joins TRBV28 to TRBJ1-2; 7 nucleotides agree with TRBD1. The CDR3 spells CASTRGQGRYGYTF. The CDR3 DNA reads as TGTGCCAGCACTAGGGGGCAGGGCCGCTATGGCTACACCTTC.